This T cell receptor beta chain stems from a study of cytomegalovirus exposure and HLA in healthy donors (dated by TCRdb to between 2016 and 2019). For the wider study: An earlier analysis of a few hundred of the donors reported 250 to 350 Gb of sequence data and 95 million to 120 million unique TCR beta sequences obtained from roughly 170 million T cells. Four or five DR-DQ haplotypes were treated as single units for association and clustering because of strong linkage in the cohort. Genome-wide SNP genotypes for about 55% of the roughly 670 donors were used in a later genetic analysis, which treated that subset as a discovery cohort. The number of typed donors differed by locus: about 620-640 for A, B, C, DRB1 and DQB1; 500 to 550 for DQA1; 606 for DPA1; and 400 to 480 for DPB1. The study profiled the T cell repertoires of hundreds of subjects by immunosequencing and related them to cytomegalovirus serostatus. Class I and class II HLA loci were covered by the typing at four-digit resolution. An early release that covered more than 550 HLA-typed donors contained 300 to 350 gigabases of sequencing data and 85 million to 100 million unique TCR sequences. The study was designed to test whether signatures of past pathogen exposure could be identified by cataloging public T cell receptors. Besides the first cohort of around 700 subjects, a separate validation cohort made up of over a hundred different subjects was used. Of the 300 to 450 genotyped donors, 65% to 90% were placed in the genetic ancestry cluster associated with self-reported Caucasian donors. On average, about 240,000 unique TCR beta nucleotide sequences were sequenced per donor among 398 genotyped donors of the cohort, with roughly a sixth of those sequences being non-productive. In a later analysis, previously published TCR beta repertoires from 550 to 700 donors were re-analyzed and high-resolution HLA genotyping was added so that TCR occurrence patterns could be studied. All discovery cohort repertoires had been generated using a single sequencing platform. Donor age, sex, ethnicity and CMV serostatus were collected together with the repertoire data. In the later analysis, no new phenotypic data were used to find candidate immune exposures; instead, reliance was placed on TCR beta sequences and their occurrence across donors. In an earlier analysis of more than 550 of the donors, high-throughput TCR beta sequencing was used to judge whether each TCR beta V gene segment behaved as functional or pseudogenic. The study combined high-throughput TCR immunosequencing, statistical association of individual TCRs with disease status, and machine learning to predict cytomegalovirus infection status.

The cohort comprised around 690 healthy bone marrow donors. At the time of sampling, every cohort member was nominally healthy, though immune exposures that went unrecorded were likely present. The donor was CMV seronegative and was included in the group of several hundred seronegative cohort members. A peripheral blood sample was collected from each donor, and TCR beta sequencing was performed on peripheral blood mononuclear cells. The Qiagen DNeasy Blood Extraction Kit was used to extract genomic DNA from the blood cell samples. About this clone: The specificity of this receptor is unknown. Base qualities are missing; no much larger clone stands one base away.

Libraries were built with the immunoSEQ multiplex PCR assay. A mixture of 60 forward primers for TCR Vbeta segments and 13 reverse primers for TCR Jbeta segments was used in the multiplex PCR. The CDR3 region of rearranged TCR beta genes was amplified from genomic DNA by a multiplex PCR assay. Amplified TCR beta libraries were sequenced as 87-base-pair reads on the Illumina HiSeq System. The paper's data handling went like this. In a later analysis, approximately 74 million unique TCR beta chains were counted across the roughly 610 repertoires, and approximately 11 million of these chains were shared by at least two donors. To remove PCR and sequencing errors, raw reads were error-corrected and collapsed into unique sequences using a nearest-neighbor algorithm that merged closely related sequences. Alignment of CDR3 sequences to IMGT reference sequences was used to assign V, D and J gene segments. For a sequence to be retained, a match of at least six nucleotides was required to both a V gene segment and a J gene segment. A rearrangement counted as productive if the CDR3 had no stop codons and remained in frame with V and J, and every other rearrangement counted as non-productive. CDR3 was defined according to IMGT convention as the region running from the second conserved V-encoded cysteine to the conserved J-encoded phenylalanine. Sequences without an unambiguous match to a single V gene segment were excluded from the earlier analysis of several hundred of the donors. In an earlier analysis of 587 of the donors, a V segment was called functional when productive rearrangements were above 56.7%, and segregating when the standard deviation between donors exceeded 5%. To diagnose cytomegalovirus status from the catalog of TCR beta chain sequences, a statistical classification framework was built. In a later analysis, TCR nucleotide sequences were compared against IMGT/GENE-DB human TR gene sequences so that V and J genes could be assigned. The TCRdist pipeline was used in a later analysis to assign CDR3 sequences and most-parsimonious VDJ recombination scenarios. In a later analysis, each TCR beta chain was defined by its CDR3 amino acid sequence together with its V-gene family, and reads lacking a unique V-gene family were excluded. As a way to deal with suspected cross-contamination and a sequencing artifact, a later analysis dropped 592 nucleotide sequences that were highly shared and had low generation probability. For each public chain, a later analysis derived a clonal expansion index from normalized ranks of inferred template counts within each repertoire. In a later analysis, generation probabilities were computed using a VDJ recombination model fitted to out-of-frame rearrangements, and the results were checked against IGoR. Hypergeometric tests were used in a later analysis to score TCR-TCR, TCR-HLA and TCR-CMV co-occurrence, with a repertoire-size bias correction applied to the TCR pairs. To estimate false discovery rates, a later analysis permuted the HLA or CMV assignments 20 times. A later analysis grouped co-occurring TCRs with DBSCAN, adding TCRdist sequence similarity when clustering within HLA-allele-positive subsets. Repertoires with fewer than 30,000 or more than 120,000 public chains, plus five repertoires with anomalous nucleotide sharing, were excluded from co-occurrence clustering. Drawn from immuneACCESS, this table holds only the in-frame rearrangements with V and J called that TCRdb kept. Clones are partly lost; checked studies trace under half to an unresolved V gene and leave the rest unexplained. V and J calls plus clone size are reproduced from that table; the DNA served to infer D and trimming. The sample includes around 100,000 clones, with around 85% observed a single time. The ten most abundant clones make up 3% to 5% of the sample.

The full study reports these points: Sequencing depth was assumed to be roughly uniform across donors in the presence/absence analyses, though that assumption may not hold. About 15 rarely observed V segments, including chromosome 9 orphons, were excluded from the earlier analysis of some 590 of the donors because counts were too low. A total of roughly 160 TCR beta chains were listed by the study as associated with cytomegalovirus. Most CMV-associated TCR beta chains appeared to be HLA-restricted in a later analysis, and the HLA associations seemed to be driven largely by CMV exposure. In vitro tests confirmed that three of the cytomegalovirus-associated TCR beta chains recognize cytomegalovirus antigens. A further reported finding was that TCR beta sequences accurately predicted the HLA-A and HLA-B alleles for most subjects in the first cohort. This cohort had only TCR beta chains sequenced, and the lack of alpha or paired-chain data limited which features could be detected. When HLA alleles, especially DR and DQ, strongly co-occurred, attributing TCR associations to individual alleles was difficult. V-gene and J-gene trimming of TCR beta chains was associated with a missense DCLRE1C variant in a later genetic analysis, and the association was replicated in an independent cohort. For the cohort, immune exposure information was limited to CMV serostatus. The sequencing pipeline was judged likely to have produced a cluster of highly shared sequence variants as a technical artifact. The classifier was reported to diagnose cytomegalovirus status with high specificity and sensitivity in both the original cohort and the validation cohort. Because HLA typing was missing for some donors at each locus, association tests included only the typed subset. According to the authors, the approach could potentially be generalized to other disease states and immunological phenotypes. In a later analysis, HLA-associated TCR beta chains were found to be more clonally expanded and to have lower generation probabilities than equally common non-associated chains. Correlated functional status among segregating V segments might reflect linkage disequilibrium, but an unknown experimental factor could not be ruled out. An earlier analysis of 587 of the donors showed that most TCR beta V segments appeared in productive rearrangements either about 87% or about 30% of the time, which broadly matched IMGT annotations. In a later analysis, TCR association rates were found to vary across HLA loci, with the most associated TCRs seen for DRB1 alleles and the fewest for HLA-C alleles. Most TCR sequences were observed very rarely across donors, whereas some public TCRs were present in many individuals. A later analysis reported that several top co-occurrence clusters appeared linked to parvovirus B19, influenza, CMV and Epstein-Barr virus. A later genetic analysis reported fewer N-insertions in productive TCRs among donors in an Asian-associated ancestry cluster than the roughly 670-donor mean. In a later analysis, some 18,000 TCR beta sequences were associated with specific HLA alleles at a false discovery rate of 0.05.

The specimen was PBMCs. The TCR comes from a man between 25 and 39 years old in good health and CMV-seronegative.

CDR3 protein: CASSQLDRGLGEQYF. The DNA reads TGCGCCAGCAGCCAGCTTGACAGGGGGCTTGGTGAGCAGTACTTC. Rearrangement joined TRBV5-1 to TRBJ2-7, with 10 middle bases fitting TRBD1. At the junction V is shortened by 4 bases and J by 7 bases; bases outside the gene matches: 11. Including the terminal cysteine and phenylalanine, the CDR3 comprises 15 residues. Just the 45-base CDR3 DNA is kept, in frame starting at base 1. From the germline V gene, CDR1 is SGHRS and CDR2 is YFSETQ. When the CDR3 is completed using the reference TRBV5-1 and TRBJ2-7 genes on either side, the full variable domain is KAGVTQTPRYLIKTRGQQVTLSCSPISGHRSVSWYQQTPGQGLQFLFEYFSETQRNKGNFPGRFSGRQFSNSRSEMNVSTLELGDSALYLCASSQLDRGLGEQYFGPGTRLTVT.